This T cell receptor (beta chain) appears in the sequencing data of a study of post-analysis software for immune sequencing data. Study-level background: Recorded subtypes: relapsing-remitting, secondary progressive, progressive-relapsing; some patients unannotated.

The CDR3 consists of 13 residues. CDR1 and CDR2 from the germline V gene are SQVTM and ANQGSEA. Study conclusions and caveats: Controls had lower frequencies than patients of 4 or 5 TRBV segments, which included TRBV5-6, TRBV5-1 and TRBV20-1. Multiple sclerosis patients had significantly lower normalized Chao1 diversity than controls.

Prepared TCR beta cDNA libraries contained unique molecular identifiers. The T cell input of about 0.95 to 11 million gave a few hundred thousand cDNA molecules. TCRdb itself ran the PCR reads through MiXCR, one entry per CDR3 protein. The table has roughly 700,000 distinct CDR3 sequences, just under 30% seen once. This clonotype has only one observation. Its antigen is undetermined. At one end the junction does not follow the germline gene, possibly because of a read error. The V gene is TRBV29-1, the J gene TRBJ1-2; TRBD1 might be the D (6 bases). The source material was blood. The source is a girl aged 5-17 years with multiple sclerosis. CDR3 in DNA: TGCAGCGGGGGGGACACCGCTAACTGTGGCTACACCTTC. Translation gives CSGGDTANCGYTF.